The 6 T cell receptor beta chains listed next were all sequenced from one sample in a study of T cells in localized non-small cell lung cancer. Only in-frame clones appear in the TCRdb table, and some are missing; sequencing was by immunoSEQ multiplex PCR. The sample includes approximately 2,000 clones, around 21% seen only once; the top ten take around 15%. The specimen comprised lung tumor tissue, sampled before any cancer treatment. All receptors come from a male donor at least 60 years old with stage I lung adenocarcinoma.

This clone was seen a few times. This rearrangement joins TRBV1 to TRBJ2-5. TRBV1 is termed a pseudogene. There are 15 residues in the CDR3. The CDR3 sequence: CASSQGSAEGETQYF. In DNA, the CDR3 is TGCGCCAGCAGCCAAGGGTCAGCTGAAGGGGAGACCCAGTACTTC.

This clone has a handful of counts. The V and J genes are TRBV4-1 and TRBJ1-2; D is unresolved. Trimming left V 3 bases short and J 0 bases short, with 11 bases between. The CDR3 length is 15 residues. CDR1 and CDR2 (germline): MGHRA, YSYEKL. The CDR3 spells CASSQGSRANYGYTF. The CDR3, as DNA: TGCGCCAGCAGCCAGGGTAGCAGAGCTAACTATGGCTACACCTTC.

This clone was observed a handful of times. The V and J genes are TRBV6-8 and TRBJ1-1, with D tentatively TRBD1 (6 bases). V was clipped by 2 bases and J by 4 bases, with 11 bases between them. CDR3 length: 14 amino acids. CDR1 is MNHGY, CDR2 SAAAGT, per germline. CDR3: CASSYGGLGTEAFF. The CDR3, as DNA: TGTGCCAGCAGTTACGGGGGCCTAGGCACTGAAGCTTTCTTT.

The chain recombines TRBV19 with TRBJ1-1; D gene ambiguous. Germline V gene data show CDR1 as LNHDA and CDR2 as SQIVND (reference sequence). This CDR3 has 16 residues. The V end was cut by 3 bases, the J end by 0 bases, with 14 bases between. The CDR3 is CASSIRRGTMNTEAFF. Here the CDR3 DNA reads TGTGCCAGTAGTATCAGACGGGGAACGATGAACACTGAAGCTTTCTTT.

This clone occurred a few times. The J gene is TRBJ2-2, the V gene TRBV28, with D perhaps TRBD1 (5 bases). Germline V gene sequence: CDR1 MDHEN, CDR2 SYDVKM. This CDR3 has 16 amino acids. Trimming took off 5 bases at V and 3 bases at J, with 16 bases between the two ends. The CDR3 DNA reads TGTGCCAGCAGTCGGGCCAGGGAACCATACACCGGGGAGCTGTTTTTT. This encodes CASSRAREPYTGELFF.

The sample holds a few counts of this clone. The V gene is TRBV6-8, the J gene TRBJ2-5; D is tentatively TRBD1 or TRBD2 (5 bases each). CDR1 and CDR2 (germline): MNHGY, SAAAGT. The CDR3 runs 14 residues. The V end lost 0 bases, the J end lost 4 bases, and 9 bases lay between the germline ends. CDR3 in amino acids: CASSYSRGGETQYF. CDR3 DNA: TGTGCCAGCAGTTACTCCCGGGGCGGAGAGACCCAGTACTTC.